These 12 T cell receptor beta chains share one sample of origin, sequenced in a study of post-analysis software for immune sequencing data. Study-level results: Controls showed lower frequencies than patients for roughly five TRBV segments, and TRBV5-6, TRBV5-1 and TRBV20-1 were among these.

Their target antigens are unknown. TCR beta libraries were prepared from cDNA with unique molecular identifiers. TCRdb analysed the PCR reads with MiXCR anew, one entry per CDR3 protein. The table shows fewer than 900,000 distinct CDR3 sequences, with 46% occurring only once. The sample taken for sequencing was blood. The receptors come from a girl aged 10 to 17 with multiple sclerosis.

The rearrangement uses TRBV9 and TRBJ1-2; no clear D. CDR3 size: 13 residues. The germline CDR1 and CDR2 sequences are SGDLS and YYNGEE. Between the trimmed V and J ends, which lost 4 bases and 3 bases, there was a span of 10 bases. CDR3 protein: CASSSGRHYGYTF. In DNA form, the CDR3 reads TGTGCCAGCAGCTCCGGACGGCACTATGGCTACACCTTC.

This rearrangement joins TRBV18 to TRBJ1-2; D gene uncertain. Trimming shortened V by 2 bases and J by 5 bases, and 12 bases separated the two germline ends. This CDR3 contains 14 residues. Germline V lookup: CDR1 KGHSH, CDR2 LQKENI. In DNA form, the CDR3 reads TGTGCCAGCTCACCAGAGGCCCAAGGGTATGGCTACACCTTC. Translating gives CASSPEAQGYGYTF.

CDR3 region: CASSLLAGGRGEQFF. DNA for the CDR3: TGTGCCAGCAGCTTACTAGCGGGAGGGCGTGGTGAGCAGTTCTTC. V is TRBV5-5 and J is TRBJ2-1; 13 bases match TRBD2. V shed 2 bases and J 9 bases; nucleotides not matched to a gene: 5. This CDR3 has 15 residues. Germline V gene lookup returns CDR1 SGHKS and CDR2 YYEKEE (reference sequence).

The chain employs TRBV29-1 and TRBJ1-2, with TRBD1 matching 7 bases. The V gene's germline CDR1 is SQVTM and CDR2 ANQGSEA. The CDR3 consists of 13 residues. The V segment lost 6 bases and the J segment 6 bases; nucleotides outside the gene matches: 10. This CDR3 is CSVDTGQVDGYTF. CDR3 sequence (DNA): TGCAGCGTCGATACTGGACAGGTGGATGGCTACACCTTC.

This clonotype has a handful of counts. This chain links TRBV11-2 with TRBJ2-1, with 7 bases identical to TRBD2. Germline CDR1 reads SGHAT; CDR2 reads FQNNGV. The CDR3 covers 17 residues. The J segment lost 0 bases and the V segment lost 7 bases, leaving 12 bases of the junction unmatched. The CDR3 region is CASMERGLLSSYNEQFF. The DNA of the CDR3 is TGTGCCAGCATGGAGCGGGGACTCCTCAGCTCCTACAATGAGCAGTTCTTC.

V gene TRBV12-3 or TRBV12-4 combines with J gene TRBJ2-5; D remains ambiguous. The V and J ends lost 6 bases and 5 bases respectively, with 13 bases between them. The CDR3 has 13 amino acids. CDR3 sequence reads: CASSQVGVETQYF. The DNA for the CDR3 is TGTGCCAGCAGCCAAGTTGGGGTTGAGACCCAGTACTTC.

This sequence joins TRBV4-1 and TRBJ1-1, with unresolved D. V lost 0 bases and J 4 bases, leaving 15 bases between the germline ends. Germline loops: CDR1 MGHRA, CDR2 YSYEKL. The CDR3 consists of 16 residues. As DNA, the CDR3 is TGCGCCAGCAGCCAAGATATGATGCGGTTGGGCACTGAAGCTTTCTTT. Translated: CASSQDMMRLGTEAFF.

The chain carries TRBV28 and TRBJ1-2, with D possibly matching TRBD1 (5 bases). V lost 8 bases to trimming and J lost 7 bases, with 20 bases between them. CDR3 length: 14 residues. Germline CDR1 reads MDHEN; CDR2 reads SYDVKM. The CDR3 nucleotides are TGTGCCAGCTGGGCGCAGGGTCCCCAGGCTGGCTACACCTTC. It translates to CASWAQGPQAGYTF.

The V gene is TRBV20-1, the J gene TRBJ2-1, with 10 bases fitting TRBD2. The CDR3 runs to 15 residues. Germline V gene sequence: CDR1 DFQATT, CDR2 SNEGSKA (reference sequence). V was pared by 3 bases and J by 9 bases, with 11 bases of the junction left unmatched. The CDR3 spells CSASRGLAGAGEQFF. As DNA, the CDR3 is TGCAGTGCTAGCCGAGGCCTAGCGGGAGCTGGTGAGCAGTTCTTC.

The chain recombines TRBV20-1 with TRBJ2-7, with 11 bases identical to TRBD2. Germline trimming cut 5 bases from V and 3 bases from J; bases unmatched to any gene: 15. Looked up from germline, CDR1 is DFQATT and CDR2 is SNEGSKA (reference sequence). This CDR3 is 17 amino acids long. CDR3 DNA: TGCAGTGCTGGGGGGTCTAGCGGGAGGCAGGGGGACTACGAGCAGTACTTC. Translating gives CSAGGSSGRQGDYEQYF.

The chain joins TRBV20-1 to TRBJ2-7; possible D gene TRBD2, 7 bases. CDR3 length: 14 amino acids. Trimming cost V 5 bases and J 3 bases, with 17 bases left between them. The germline V gene encodes CDR1 DFQATT and CDR2 SNEGSKA (reference sequence). Written as DNA, the CDR3 is TGCAGTGCTCCGGTGGCGGGGGACATCTACGAGCAGTACTTC. Translation: CSAPVAGDIYEQYF.

In nucleotides, the CDR3 is TGTGCTAGTGGTTTGGTACTTGTGGGGTCTGGGGCAACTGAAGCTTTCTTT. Protein product: CASGLVLVGSGATEAFF. The rearrangement uses TRBV12-5 and TRBJ1-1; D is perhaps TRBD1 (5 bases). Germline lookup yields CDR1 LGHNT and CDR2 FRNRAP. Trimming shortened V by 0 bases and J by 5 bases, and 19 bases separated the two germline ends. The CDR3 has 17 residues.